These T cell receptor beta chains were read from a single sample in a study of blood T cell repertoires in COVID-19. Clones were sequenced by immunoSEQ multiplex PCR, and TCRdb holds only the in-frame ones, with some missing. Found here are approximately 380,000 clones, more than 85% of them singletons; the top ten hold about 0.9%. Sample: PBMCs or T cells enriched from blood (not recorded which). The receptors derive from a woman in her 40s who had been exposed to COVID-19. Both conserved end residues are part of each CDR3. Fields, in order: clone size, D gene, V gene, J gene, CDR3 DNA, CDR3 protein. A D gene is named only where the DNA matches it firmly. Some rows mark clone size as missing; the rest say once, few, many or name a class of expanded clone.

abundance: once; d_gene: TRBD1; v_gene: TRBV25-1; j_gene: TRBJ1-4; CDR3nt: TGTGCCAGCAGTGAGATAGACAGGGTGGCGGAAAAACTGTTTTTT; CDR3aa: CASSEIDRVAEKLFF
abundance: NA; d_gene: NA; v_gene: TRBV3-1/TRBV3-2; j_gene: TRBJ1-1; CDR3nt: TGTGCCAGCAGCCACCTCGGGGGGAATAGGAACACTGAAGCTTTCTTT; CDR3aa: CASSHLGGNRNTEAFF
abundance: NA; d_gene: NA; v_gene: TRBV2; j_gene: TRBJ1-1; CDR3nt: TGTGCCAGCTTTGAGCGGACGAACACTGAAGCTTTCTTT; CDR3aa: CASFERTNTEAFF
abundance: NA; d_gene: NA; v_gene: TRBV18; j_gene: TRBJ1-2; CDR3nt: TGTGCCAGCTCACCGCCGGACTCTTATGGCTACACCTTC; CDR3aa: CASSPPDSYGYTF
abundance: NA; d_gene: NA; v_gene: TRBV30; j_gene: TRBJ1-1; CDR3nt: TGTGCCTGGAGTGCCCGACGGGGGGGGTCCCGCACTGAAGCTTTCTTT; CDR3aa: CAWSARRGGSRTEAFF
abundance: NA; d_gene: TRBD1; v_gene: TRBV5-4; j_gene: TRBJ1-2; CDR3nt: TGTGCCAGCAGCTCTCGGGACAGGGGGAAAGCTAACTATGGCTACACCTTC; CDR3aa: CASSSRDRGKANYGYTF
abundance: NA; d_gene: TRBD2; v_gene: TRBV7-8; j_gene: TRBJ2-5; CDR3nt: TGTGCCAGCAGCTTAGCCAGCGGGGCCCCCAGGACCCAGTACTTC; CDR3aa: CASSLASGAPRTQYF
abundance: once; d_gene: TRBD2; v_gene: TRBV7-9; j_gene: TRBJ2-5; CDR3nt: TGTGCCAGCAACTCACTAGCGGGGGGGGAGACCCAGTACTTC; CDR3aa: CASNSLAGGETQYF
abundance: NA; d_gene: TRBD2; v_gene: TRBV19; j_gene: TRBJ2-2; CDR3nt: TGTGCCAGTAGTATGACTAGCGGGACCGGGGAGCTGTTTTTT; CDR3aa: CASSMTSGTGELFF
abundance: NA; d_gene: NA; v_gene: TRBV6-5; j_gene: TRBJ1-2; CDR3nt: TGTGCCAGCAGTTACCCCAGTGGAGGGGACTATGGCTACACCTTC; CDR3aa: CASSYPSGGDYGYTF
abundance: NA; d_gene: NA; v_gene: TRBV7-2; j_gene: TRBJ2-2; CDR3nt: TGTGCCAGGGAGGGGAACACCGGGGAGCTGTTTTTT; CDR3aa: CAREGNTGELFF
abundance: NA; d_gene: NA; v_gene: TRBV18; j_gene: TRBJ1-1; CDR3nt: TGTGCCAGCTCCCCCGGAGGGAACACTGAAGCTTTCTTT; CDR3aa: CASSPGGNTEAFF
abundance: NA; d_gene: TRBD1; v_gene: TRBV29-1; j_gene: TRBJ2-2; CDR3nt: TGCAGCGTCGGACGGACAGGGAACACCGGGGAGCTGTTTTTT; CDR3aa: CSVGRTGNTGELFF